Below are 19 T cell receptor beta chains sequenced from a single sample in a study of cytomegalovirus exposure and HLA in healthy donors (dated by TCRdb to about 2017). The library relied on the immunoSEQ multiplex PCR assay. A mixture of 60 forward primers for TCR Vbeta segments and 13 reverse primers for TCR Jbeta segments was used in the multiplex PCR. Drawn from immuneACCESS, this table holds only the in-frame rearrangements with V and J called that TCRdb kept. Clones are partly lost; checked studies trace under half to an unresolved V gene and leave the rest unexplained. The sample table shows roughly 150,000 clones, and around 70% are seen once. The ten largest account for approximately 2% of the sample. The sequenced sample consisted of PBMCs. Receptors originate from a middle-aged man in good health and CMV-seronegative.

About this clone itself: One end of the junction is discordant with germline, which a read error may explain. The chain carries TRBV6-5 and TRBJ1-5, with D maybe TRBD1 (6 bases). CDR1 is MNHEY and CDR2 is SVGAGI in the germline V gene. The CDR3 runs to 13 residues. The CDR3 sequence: CASRALLGGPQNF. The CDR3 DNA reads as TGTGCCAGCAGGGCACTTCTCGGGGGGCCCCAGAATTTT.

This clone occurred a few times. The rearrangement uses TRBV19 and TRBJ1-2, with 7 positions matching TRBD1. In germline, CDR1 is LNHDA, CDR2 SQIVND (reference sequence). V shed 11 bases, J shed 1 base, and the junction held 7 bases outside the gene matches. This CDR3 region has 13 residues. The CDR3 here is CACHRDSNYGYTF. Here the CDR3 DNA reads TGTGCCTGTCACCGGGACAGTAACTATGGCTACACCTTC. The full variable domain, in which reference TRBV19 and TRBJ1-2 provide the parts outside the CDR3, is DGGITQSPKYLFRKEGQNVTLSCEQNLNHDAMYWYRQDPGQGLRLIYYSQIVNDFQKGDIAEGYSVSREKKESFPLTVTSAQKNPTAFYLCACHRDSNYGYTFGSGTRLTVV.

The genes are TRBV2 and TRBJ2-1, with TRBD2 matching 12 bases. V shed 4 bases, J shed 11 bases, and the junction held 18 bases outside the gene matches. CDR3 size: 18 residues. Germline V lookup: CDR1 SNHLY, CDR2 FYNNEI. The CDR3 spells CASSVELAGGPSRIQQFF. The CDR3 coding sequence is TGTGCCAGCAGTGTGGAACTAGCGGGAGGCCCCTCCCGGATTCAGCAGTTCTTC.

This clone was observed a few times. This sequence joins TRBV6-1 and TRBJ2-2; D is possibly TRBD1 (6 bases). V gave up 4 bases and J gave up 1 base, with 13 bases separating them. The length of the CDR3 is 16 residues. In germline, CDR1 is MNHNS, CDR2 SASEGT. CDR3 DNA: TGTGCCAGCAGTGCCCTACAGGGCCAGAACACCGGGGAGCTGTTTTTT. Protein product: CASSALQGQNTGELFF.

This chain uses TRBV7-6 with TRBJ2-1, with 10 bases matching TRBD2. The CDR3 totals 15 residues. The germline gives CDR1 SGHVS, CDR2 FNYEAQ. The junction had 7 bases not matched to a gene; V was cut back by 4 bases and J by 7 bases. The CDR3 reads CASSSGLAENNEQFF. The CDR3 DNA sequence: TGTGCCAGCAGCTCCGGACTAGCGGAGAATAATGAGCAGTTCTTC.

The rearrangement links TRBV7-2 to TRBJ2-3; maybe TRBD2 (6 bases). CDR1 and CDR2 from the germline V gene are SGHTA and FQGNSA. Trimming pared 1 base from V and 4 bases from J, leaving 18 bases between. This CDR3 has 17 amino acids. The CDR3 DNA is TGTGCCAGCAGCTTAGTCGGTGCGGGACGGCGCGCAGATACGCAGTATTTT. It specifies CASSLVGAGRRADTQYF.

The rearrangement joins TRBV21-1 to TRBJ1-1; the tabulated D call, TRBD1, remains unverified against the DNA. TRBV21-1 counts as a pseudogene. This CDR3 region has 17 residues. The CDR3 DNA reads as TGTGCCAGCAGCAGCCGGGACAGGGGATATTTGAACACTGAAGCTTTCTTT. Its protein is CASSSRDRGYLNTEAFF.

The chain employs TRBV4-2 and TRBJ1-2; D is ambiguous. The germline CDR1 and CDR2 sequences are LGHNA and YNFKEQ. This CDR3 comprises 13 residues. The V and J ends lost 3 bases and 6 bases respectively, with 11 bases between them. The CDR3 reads CASSHNPQDGYTF. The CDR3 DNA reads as TGTGCCAGCAGCCACAATCCGCAGGATGGCTACACCTTC.

As DNA, the CDR3 is TGTGCCAGCAGCAAGGAGAATTCACCCCTCCACTTT. Its protein is CASSKENSPLHF. The chain joins TRBV13 to TRBJ1-6; D unclear. The length of the CDR3 is 12 residues. From germline, CDR1 is PRHDT and CDR2 FYEKMQ (reference sequence). V lost 5 bases, J lost 7 bases, and 6 bases lay in between.

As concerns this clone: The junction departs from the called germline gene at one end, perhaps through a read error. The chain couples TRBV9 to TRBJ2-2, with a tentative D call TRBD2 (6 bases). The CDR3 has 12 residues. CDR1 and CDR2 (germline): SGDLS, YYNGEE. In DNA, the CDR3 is TGTGCCAGCTACGGGAACACCGGGGGGCTGTTTTTT. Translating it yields CASYGNTGGLFF.

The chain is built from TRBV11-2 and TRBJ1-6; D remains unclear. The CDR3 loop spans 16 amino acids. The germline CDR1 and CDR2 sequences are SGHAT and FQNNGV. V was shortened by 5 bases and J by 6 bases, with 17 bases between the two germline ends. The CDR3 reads CASSPISQPVNSPLHF. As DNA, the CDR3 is TGTGCCAGCAGCCCTATCTCACAGCCTGTTAATTCACCCCTCCACTTT.

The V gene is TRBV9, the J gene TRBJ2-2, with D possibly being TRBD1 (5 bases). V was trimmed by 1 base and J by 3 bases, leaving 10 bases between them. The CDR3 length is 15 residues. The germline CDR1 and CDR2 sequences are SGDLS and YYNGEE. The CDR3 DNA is TGTGCCAGCAGCGTAACAGGATTGGACACCGGGGAGCTGTTTTTT. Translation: CASSVTGLDTGELFF. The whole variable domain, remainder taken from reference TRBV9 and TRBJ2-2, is DSGVTQTPKHLITATGQRVTLRCSPRSGDLSVYWYQQSLDQGLQFLIQYYNGEERAKGNILERFSAQQFPDLHSELNLSSLELGDSALYFCASSVTGLDTGELFFGEGSRLTVL.

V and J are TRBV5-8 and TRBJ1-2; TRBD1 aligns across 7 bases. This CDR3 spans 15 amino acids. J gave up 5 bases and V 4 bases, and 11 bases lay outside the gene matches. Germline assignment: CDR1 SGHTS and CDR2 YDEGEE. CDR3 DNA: TGTGCCAGCAGCGTTTCAGGGGGGCCTTTATATGGCTACACCTTC. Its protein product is CASSVSGGPLYGYTF.

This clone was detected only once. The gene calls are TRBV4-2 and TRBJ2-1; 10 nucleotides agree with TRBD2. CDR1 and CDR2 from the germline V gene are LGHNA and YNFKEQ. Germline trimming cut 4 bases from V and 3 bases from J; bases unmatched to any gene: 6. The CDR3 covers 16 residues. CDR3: CASSPGLAGVYNEQFF. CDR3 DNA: TGTGCCAGCAGCCCTGGTCTAGCGGGGGTCTACAATGAGCAGTTCTTC.

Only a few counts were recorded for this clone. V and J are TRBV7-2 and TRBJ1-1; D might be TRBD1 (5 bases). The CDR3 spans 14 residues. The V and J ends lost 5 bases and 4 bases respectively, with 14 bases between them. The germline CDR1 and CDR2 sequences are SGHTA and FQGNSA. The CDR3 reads CASSGGVGVTEAFF. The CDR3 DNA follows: TGTGCCAGCAGCGGAGGGGTAGGGGTCACTGAAGCTTTCTTT.

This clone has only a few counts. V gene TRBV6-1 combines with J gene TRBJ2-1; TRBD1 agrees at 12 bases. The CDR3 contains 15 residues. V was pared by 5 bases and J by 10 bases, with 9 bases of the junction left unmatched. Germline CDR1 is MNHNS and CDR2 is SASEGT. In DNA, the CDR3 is TGTGCCAGCAGTAGTAAAGGGACAGGGGGCAGCGAGCAGTTCTTC. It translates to CASSSKGTGGSEQFF.

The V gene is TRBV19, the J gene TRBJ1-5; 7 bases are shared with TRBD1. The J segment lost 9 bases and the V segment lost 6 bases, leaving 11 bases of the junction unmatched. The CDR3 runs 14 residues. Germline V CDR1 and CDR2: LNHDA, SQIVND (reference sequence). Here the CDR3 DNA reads TGTGCCAGTAGCACTGACACCAGGGGGACGCCCCAGCATTTT. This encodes CASSTDTRGTPQHF.

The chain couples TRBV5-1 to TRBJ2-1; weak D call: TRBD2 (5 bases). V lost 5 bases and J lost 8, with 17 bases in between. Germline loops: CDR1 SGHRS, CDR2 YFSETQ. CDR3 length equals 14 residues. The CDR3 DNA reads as TGCGCCAGCAGTTTTGAGGGATACGGGGATGAGCAGTTCTTC. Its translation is CASSFEGYGDEQFF.

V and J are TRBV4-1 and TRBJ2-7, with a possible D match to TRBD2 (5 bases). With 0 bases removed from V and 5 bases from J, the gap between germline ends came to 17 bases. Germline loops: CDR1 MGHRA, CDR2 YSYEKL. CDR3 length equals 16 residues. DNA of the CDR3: TGCGCCAGCAGCCAAGATTGGCCTAGCCGTCACCACGAGCAGTACTTC. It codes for CASSQDWPSRHHEQYF.